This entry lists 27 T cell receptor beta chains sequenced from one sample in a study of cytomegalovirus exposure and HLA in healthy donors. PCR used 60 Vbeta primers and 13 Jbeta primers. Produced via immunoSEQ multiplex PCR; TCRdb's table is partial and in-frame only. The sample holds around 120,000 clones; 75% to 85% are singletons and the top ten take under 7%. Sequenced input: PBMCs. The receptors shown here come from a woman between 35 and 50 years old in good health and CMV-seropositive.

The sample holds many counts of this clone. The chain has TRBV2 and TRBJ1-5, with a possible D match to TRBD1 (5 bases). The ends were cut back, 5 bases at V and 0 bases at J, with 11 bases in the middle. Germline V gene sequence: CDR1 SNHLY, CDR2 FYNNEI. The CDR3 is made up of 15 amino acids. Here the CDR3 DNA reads TGTGCCAGCAGTCCCGACAGCGTTAGCAATCAGCCCCAGCATTTT. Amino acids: CASSPDSVSNQPQHF.

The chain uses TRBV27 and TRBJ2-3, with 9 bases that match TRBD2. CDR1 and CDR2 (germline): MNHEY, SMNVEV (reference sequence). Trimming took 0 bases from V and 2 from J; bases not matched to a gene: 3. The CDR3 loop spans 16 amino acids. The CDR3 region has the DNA TGTGCCAGCAGTTTATCGCGGGGGGGCTTCACAGATACGCAGTATTTT. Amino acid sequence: CASSLSRGGFTDTQYF.

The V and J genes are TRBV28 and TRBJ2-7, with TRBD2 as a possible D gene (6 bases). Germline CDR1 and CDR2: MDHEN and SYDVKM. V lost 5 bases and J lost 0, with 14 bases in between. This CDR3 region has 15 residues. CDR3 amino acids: CASSLAGGYSYEQYF. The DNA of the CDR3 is TGTGCCAGCAGTCTAGCCGGGGGTTACTCCTACGAGCAGTACTTC.

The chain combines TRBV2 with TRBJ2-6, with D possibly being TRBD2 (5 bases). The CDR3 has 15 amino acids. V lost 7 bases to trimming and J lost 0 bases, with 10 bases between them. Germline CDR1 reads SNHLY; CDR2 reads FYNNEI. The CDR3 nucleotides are TGTGCCAGCACGTCGGGGAGCTCTGGGGCCAACGTCCTGACTTTC. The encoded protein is CASTSGSSGANVLTF.

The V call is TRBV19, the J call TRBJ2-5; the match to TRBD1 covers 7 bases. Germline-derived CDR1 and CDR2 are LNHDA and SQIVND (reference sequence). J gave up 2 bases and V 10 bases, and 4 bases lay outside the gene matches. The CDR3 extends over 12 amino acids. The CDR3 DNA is TGTGCCACCATGACAGGGCAAGAGACCCAGTACTTC. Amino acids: CATMTGQETQYF.

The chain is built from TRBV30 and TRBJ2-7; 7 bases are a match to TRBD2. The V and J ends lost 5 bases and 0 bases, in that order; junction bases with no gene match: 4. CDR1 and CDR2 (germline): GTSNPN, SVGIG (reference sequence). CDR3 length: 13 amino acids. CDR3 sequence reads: CAWGRGLSYEQYF. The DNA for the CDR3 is TGTGCCTGGGGGAGGGGTCTCTCCTACGAGCAGTACTTC.

The CDR3 DNA reads as TGTGCCAGCAGCCGGACTGACTGTGAGCAGTACTTC. The encoded protein is CASSRTDCEQYF. This chain joins TRBV6-6 and TRBJ2-7, with D possibly TRBD2 on 5 matching bases. The CDR3 sequence is 12 residues long. CDR1 is MNHNY, CDR2 SVGAGI, per germline (reference sequence). The V and J ends lost 6 bases and 7 bases respectively, with 13 bases between them.

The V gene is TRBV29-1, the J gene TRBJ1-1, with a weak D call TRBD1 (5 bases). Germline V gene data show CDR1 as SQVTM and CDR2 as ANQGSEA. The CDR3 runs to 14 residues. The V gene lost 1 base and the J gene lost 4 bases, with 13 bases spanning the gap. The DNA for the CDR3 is TGCAGCGTTGAAGGGACAATCTTTATCACTGAAGCTTTCTTT. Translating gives CSVEGTIFITEAFF.

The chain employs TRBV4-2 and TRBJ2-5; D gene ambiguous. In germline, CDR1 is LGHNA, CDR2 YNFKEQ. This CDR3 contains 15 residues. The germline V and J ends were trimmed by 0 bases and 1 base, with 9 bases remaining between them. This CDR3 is CASSQDRSSQETQYF. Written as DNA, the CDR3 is TGTGCCAGCAGCCAAGATCGTTCCAGCCAAGAGACCCAGTACTTC.

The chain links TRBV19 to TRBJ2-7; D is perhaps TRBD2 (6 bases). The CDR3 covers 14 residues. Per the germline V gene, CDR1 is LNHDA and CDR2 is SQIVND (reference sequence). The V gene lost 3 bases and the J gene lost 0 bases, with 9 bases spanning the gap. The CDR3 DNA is TGTGCCAGTAGTATTGGGCGGGACTCCTACGAGCAGTACTTC. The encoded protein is CASSIGRDSYEQYF.

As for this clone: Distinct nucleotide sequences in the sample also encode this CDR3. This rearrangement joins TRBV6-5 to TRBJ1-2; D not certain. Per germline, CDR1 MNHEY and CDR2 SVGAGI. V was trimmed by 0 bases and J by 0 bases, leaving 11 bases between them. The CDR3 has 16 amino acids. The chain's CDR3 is CASSYSEVSTNYGYTF. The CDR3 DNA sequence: TGTGCCAGCAGTTACTCGGAGGTCAGCACTAACTATGGCTACACCTTC.

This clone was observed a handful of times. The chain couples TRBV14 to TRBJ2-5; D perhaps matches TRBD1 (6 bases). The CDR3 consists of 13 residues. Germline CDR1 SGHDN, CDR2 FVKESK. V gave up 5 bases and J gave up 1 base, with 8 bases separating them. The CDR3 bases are TGTGCCAGCAGCAGGACAGTCCAAGAGACCCAGTACTTC. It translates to CASSRTVQETQYF. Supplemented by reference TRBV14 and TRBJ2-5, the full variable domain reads EAGVTQFPSHSVIEKGQTVTLRCDPISGHDNLYWYRRVMGKEIKFLLHFVKESKQDESGMPNNRFLAERTGGTYSTLKVQPAELEDSGVYFCASSRTVQETQYFGPGTRLLVL.

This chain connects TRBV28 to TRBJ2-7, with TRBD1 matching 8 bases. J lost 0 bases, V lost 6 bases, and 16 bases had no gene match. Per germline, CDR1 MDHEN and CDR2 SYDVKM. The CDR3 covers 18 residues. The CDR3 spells CASSQGWDRRFTSYEQYF. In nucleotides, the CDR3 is TGTGCCAGCAGCCAAGGGTGGGACAGGCGATTTACCTCCTACGAGCAGTACTTC.

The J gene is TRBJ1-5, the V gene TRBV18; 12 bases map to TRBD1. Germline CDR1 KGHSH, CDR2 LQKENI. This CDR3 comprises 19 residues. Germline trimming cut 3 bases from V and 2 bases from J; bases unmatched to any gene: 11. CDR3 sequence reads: CASSPPGTGGAGGNQPQHF. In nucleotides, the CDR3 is TGTGCCAGCTCACCGCCCGGGACAGGGGGCGCGGGGGGCAATCAGCCCCAGCATTTT.

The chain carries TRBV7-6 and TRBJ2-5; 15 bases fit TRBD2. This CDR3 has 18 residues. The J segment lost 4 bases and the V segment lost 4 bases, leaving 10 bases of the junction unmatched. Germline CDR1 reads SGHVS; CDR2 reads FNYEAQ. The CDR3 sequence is CASSSWTSGGAVGETQYF. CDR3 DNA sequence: TGTGCCAGCAGCTCGTGGACTAGCGGGGGGGCCGTGGGAGAGACCCAGTACTTC.

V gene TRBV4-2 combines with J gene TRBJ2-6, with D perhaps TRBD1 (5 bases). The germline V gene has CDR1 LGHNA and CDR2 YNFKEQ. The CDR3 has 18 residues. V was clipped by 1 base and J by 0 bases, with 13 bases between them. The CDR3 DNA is TGTGCCAGCAGCCAAGTCTTAGGGGCGAACTCTGGGGCCAACGTCCTGACTTTC. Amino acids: CASSQVLGANSGANVLTF.

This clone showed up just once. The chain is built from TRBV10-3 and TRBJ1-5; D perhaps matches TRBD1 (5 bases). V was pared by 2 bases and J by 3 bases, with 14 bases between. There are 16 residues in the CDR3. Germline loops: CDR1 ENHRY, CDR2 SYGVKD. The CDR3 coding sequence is TGTGCCATCAGTGAGGTCTCAGGGAAGGACAATCAGCCCCAGCATTTT. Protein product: CAISEVSGKDNQPQHF.

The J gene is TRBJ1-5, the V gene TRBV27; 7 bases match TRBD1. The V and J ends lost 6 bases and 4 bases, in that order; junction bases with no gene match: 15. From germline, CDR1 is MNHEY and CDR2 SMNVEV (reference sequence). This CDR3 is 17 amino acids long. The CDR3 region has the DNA TGTGCCAGCAGCCCCTTCATCGACAGGGCCCTAAATCAGCCCCAGCATTTT. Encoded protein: CASSPFIDRALNQPQHF.

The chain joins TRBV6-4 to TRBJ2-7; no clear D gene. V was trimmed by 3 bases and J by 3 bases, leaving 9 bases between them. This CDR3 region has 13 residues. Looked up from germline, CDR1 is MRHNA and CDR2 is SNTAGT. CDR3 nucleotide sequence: TGTGCCAGCAGTGAAATCGAGATCTACGAGCAGTACTTC. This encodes CASSEIEIYEQYF.

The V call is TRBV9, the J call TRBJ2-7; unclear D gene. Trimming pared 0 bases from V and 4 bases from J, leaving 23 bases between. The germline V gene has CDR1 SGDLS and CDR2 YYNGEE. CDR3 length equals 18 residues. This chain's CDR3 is CASSVDKTDGPFSYEQYF. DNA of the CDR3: TGTGCCAGCAGCGTAGACAAAACAGACGGCCCGTTCTCATACGAGCAGTACTTC.

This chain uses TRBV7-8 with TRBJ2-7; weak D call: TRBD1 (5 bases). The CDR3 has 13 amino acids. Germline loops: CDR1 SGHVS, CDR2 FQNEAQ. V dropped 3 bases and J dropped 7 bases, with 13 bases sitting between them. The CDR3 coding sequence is TGTGCCAGCAGCTTCCTTGGGGCGCGGGAGCAGTACTTC. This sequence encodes CASSFLGAREQYF.

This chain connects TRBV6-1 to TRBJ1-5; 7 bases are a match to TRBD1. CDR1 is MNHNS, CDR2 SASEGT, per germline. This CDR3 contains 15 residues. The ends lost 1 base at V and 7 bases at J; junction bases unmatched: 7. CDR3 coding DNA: TGTGCCAGCAGTGAAGGACAGGGAATGAGGCAGCCCCAGCATTTT. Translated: CASSEGQGMRQPQHF.

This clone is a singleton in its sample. The CDR3 nucleotides read TGTGCCAGCAGTTCCAACCCGGGACTAGCGGGGAGGGATACGCAGTATTTT. Translation gives CASSSNPGLAGRDTQYF. This sequence joins TRBV27 and TRBJ2-3; TRBD2 matches at 13 bases. Trimming cost V 4 bases and J 6 bases; bases outside gene matches: 10. There are 17 residues in the CDR3. CDR1 is MNHEY, CDR2 SMNVEV, per germline (reference sequence).

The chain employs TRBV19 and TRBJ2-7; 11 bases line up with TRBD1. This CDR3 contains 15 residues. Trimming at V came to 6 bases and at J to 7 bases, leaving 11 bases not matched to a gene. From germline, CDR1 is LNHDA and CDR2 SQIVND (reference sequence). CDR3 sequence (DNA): TGTGCCAGTAGACCCGAAGGACAGGGGGCAGGGGAGCAGTACTTC. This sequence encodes CASRPEGQGAGEQYF.

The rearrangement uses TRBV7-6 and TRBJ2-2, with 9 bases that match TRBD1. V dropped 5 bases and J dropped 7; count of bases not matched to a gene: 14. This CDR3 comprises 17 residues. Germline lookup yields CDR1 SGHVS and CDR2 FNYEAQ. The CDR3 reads CASSPLAAGQGGGELFF. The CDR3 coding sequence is TGTGCCAGCAGCCCCCTGGCAGCGGGACAGGGAGGCGGGGAGCTGTTTTTT.

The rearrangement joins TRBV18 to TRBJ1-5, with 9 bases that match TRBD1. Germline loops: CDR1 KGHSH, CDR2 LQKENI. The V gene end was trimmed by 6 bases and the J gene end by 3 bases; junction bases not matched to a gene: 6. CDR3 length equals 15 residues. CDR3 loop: CASSEGTGNNQPQHF. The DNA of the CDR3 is TGTGCCAGCTCGGAAGGGACAGGGAACAATCAGCCCCAGCATTTT.

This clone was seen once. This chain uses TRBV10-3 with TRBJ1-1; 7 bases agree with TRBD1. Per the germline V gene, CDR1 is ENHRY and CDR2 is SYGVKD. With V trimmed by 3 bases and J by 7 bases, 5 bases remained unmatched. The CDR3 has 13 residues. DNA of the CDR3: TGTGCCATCAGTGAAATCGGGACAGTTGAAGCTTTCTTT. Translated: CAISEIGTVEAFF.